These T cell receptor beta chains were read from a single sample in a study of beta chain features in type 1 diabetes. Method: immunoSEQ multiplex PCR; TCRdb's copy keeps in-frame clones and lacks some. The repertoire consists of about 150,000 clones, with approximately 10% occurring once and the leading ten covering around 0.64%. The sample consisted of central memory CD4+ T cells from blood. These receptor sequences come from a woman in her twenties or thirties with type 1 diabetes. Both conserved end residues are part of each CDR3. Each record gives: V gene, CDR3 length, J gene, CDR3 protein.

>TRBV2|12|TRBJ1-2
CASSEQVYGYTF
>TRBV28|14|TRBJ2-7
CASSLLGPRREQYF
>TRBV11-1|14|TRBJ1-5
CASSLSGFDQPQHF
>TRBV7-3|14|TRBJ2-3
CASSPTGTTDTQYF
>TRBV7-9|14|TRBJ2-7
CASSLGGSAVEQYF
>TRBV29-1|11|TRBJ1-1
CSVSGGGLAFF
>TRBV16|14|TRBJ1-5
CASSQIGQDQPQHF
>TRBV30|12|TRBJ2-7
CAWSVYGNEQYF
>TRBV19|15|TRBJ2-2
CASSMGLGGTGELFF
>TRBV7-8|13|TRBJ1-1
CASSFQGATEAFF
>TRBV5-6|13|TRBJ1-5
CASSLGRNQPQHF
>TRBV5-1|14|TRBJ2-4
CASSQGQLQNIQYF
>TRBV11-2|15|TRBJ1-1
CASSSSTAGGTEAFF
>TRBV5-4|15|TRBJ1-2
CASSTGLGQNYGYTF
>TRBV19|16|TRBJ2-2
CASSIGSGRAAGELFF
>TRBV4-2|18|TRBJ1-5
CASSQVTTTGSENQPQHF
>TRBV4-1|13|TRBJ2-7
CASSHPGTYEQYF
>TRBV5-1|14|TRBJ2-7
CASSLERTGGEQYF
>TRBV5-4|17|TRBJ2-3
CASSRKGQGSSTDTQYF
>TRBV7-2|14|TRBJ2-7
CASSQRGVSYEQYF
>TRBV6-5|13|TRBJ1-2
CASGGTFNYGYTF
>TRBV11-3|13|TRBJ1-1
CASSPRQGVEAFF
>TRBV27|14|TRBJ1-1
CASSLTLEGTEAFF
>TRBV7-2|16|TRBJ2-2
CASSLTSGTDTGELFF
>TRBV2|13|TRBJ1-1
CASSVDRDREAFF
>TRBV5-6|15|TRBJ2-5
CASSLEPGQGETQYF
>TRBV15|14|TRBJ2-1
CATARDFTLNEQFF
>TRBV4-1|12|TRBJ2-5
CASSLSRETQYF
>TRBV7-9|13|TRBJ2-1
CAGGGSSYNEQFF
>TRBV28|17|TRBJ2-2
CASRGPTGGTNTGELFF
>TRBV7-2|18|TRBJ2-4
CASSLRRLTSGSGNIQYF
>TRBV27|14|TRBJ2-7
CASKTSGRRYEQYF
>TRBV29-1|11|TRBJ2-7
CSVGRDREQYF
>TRBV19|15|TRBJ1-5
CASSPGTGGFQPQHF
>TRBV30|11|TRBJ2-7
CAWSSQYEQYF
>TRBV9|16|TRBJ2-1
CASSVVGTGGYNEQFF
>TRBV30|15|TRBJ2-7
CAWSLLAGGSYEQYF
>TRBV28|18|TRBJ2-7
CASSFLGGLAGGPFQQYF
>TRBV7-9|13|TRBJ1-2
CASSLRTGEGYTF
>TRBV19|14|TRBJ2-5
CASSITGEWETQYF
>TRBV29-1|13|TRBJ2-5
CSVQQGLGETQYF